A single sample is the source of the 26 T cell receptor beta chains below, sequenced in a study of cytomegalovirus exposure and HLA in healthy donors. In the PCR, 60 Vbeta and 13 Jbeta primers were used. The protocol was immunoSEQ multiplex PCR, while the TCRdb copy is restricted to in-frame clones and leaves out a portion. The table lists approximately 93,000 clones, about four fifths of them singletons. The sequenced material came from PBMCs. These receptors were obtained from a woman aged 35 to 49 in good health and CMV-seronegative.

The chain links TRBV19 to TRBJ2-7; no firm D call. The V gene's germline CDR1 is LNHDA and CDR2 SQIVND (reference sequence). V shed 5 bases and J shed 3 bases, with 11 bases lying between them. CDR3 size: 13 residues. The CDR3 here is CASSLRRNYEQYF. The DNA for the CDR3 is TGTGCCAGTAGTCTTCGGAGAAACTACGAGCAGTACTTC. The whole variable domain, remainder taken from reference TRBV19 and TRBJ2-7, is DGGITQSPKYLFRKEGQNVTLSCEQNLNHDAMYWYRQDPGQGLRLIYYSQIVNDFQKGDIAEGYSVSREKKESFPLTVTSAQKNPTAFYLCASSLRRNYEQYFGPGTRLTVT.

The chain joins TRBV28 to TRBJ1-2; 7 bases line up with TRBD1. CDR3 length: 15 residues. J was trimmed by 3 bases and V by 6 bases; bases with no gene match: 10. CDR1 MDHEN and CDR2 SYDVKM come from the germline V gene. The CDR3 spells CASSLPTGTDYGYTF. The DNA for the CDR3 is TGTGCCAGCAGCTTGCCGACCGGGACAGACTATGGCTACACCTTC.

The chain is built from TRBV30 and TRBJ2-1; D is possibly TRBD1 (6 bases). Germline CDR1 GTSNPN, CDR2 SVGIG (reference sequence). The CDR3 is made up of 12 amino acids. V lost 2 bases and J 9 bases, leaving 11 bases between the germline ends. The DNA for the CDR3 is TGTGCCTGGAGTCCCCTAGGGGGTGAGCAGTTCTTC. As protein: CAWSPLGGEQFF.

This sequence joins TRBV30 and TRBJ2-6; D not certain. Germline CDR1 and CDR2: GTSNPN and SVGIG (reference sequence). CDR3 length equals 17 residues. V was shortened by 2 bases and J by 0 bases, with 14 bases between the two germline ends. CDR3 nucleotide sequence: TGTGCCTGGAGTTCTCCAGGCAGTAGCTCTGGGGCCAACGTCCTGACTTTC. It translates to CAWSSPGSSSGANVLTF.

The J gene is TRBJ1-4, the V gene TRBV10-3, with 10 bases lining up with TRBD1. Germline V gene lookup returns CDR1 ENHRY and CDR2 SYGVKD. This CDR3 has 14 residues. V dropped 4 bases and J dropped 8; count of bases not matched to a gene: 4. The CDR3 nucleotides read TGTGCCATCAGTGGTGGACAGGGGGACGAAAAACTGTTTTTT. It yields the protein CAISGGQGDEKLFF.

This clone was picked up a small number of times. The chain couples TRBV6-4 to TRBJ2-3, with 8 bases aligning to TRBD1. This CDR3 region has 15 residues. Germline V gives CDR1 MRHNA, CDR2 SNTAGT. Losses at the gene ends were 2 bases for V and 1 base for J; bases not matched to a gene: 2. This CDR3 is CASSDETGGTDTQYF. The DNA of the CDR3 is TGTGCCAGCAGTGACGAGACAGGGGGCACAGATACGCAGTATTTT.

This chain uses TRBV2 with TRBJ1-5, with 9 bases matching TRBD1. CDR1 and CDR2 (germline): SNHLY, FYNNEI. The CDR3 consists of 14 residues. J lost 3 bases, V lost 6 bases, and 3 bases had no gene match. CDR3 DNA: TGTGCCAGCAGGGACAGGGGCCCCAATCAGCCCCAGCATTTT. Protein product: CASRDRGPNQPQHF.

This clone was counted between two and nine times. The chain combines TRBV4-1 with TRBJ1-4, with D uncertain. V was trimmed by 4 bases and J by 8 bases, leaving 17 bases between them. This CDR3 is built from 15 residues. Germline assignment: CDR1 MGHRA and CDR2 YSYEKL. The chain's CDR3 is CASSLQRLAGEKLFF. The CDR3 DNA is TGCGCCAGCAGCCTCCAAAGACTGGCGGGGGAAAAACTGTTTTTT.

The chain carries TRBV5-1 and TRBJ2-3, with TRBD2 matching over 7 bases. Trimming cost V 4 bases and J 2 bases; bases outside gene matches: 4. Germline assignment: CDR1 SGHRS and CDR2 YFSETQ. The CDR3 extends over 14 amino acids. CDR3 sequence: CASSPAGITDTQYF. CDR3 DNA: TGCGCCAGCAGCCCAGCGGGGATCACAGATACGCAGTATTTT.

The chain combines TRBV30 with TRBJ2-5; weak D call: TRBD2 (7 bases). Germline-derived CDR1 and CDR2 are GTSNPN and SVGIG (reference sequence). Trimming cost V 1 base and J 1 base, with 13 bases left between them. This CDR3 is 15 amino acids long. CDR3 bases: TGTGCCTGGAGTGGTGGGGGGGGCACCCAAGAGACCCAGTACTTC. It encodes CAWSGGGGTQETQYF.

This sequence joins TRBV6-1 and TRBJ2-1; D unclear. CDR1 is MNHNS and CDR2 is SASEGT in the germline V gene. The CDR3 sequence is 13 residues long. With 7 bases removed from V and 6 bases from J, the gap between germline ends came to 13 bases. The CDR3 DNA reads as TGTGCCAGCATTTTGACACCGTTCAATGAGCAGTTCTTC. Residues: CASILTPFNEQFF.

V is TRBV19 and J is TRBJ1-5; TRBD1 might be the D (5 bases). Germline V gene data show CDR1 as LNHDA and CDR2 as SQIVND (reference sequence). The CDR3 sequence is 13 residues long. Trimming pared 5 bases from V and 5 bases from J, leaving 10 bases between. The CDR3 loop reads CASSVQEHQPQHF. The CDR3, as DNA: TGTGCCAGTAGTGTACAGGAGCATCAGCCCCAGCATTTT.

The chain employs TRBV15 and TRBJ2-2; D ambiguous. The CDR3 loop spans 13 amino acids. The ends were cut back, 0 bases at V and 4 bases at J, with 3 bases in the middle. CDR1 and CDR2 (germline): LNHNV, YYDKDF (reference sequence). CDR3 in DNA: TGTGCCACCAGCAGAGACATCACCGGGGAGCTGTTTTTT. It yields the protein CATSRDITGELFF. Supplemented by reference TRBV15 and TRBJ2-2, the full variable domain reads DAMVIQNPRYQVTQFGKPVTLSCSQTLNHNVMYWYQQKSSQAPKLLFHYYDKDFNNEADTPDNFQSRRPNTSFCFLDIRSPGLGDTAMYLCATSRDITGELFFGEGSRLTVL.

The genes are TRBV28 and TRBJ1-1; 7 nucleotides align to TRBD1. The CDR3 has 16 residues. V lost 1 base, J lost 6 bases, and 11 bases stayed unmatched. Germline values: CDR1 MDHEN, CDR2 SYDVKM. CDR3 region: CASSLSEAGGSAEAFF. The CDR3 DNA is TGTGCCAGCAGTTTATCAGAGGCAGGGGGGTCAGCTGAAGCTTTCTTT.

A word on this clone: At one boundary the junction diverges from the germline segment, which might be a read error. The chain uses TRBV27 and TRBJ1-5; no clear D. The CDR3 loop spans 14 amino acids. Germline V gene sequence: CDR1 MNHEY, CDR2 SMNVEV (reference sequence). CDR3 nucleotide sequence: TGTGCCAGCAGTTTAGCCTTGGACTTTCAGCCCCAGAATTTT. Its translation: CASSLALDFQPQNF.

The chain uses TRBV9 and TRBJ2-1; TRBD2 matches at 7 bases. V lost 4 bases and J lost 4; bases outside the gene matches: 8. Germline V lookup: CDR1 SGDLS, CDR2 YYNGEE. The CDR3 is made up of 15 amino acids. The CDR3 is CASSTVGGLYNEQFF. The CDR3 region has the DNA TGTGCCAGCAGCACCGTGGGGGGGTTATACAATGAGCAGTTCTTC.

V gene TRBV30 combines with J gene TRBJ1-6, with 7 bases identical to TRBD1. In germline, CDR1 is GTSNPN, CDR2 SVGIG (reference sequence). This CDR3 comprises 13 residues. V shed 0 bases and J 7 bases; nucleotides not matched to a gene: 0. DNA for the CDR3: TGTGCCTGGAGTGTACAGGGGAATTCACCCCTCCACTTT. Protein product: CAWSVQGNSPLHF.

The CDR3 coding sequence is TGTGCCAGCAGCTTGACAGGGGGGACCGGGGAGCTGTTTTTT. It is translated as CASSLTGGTGELFF. The chain is built from TRBV5-4 and TRBJ2-2; TRBD1 matches at 8 bases. The CDR3 is 14 amino acids. CDR1 is SGHNT, CDR2 YYREEE, per germline (reference sequence). V shed 1 base, J shed 5 bases, and the junction held 1 base outside the gene matches.

This chain links TRBV7-9 with TRBJ1-2, with D tentatively TRBD1 (6 bases). From germline, CDR1 is SEHNR and CDR2 FQNEAQ (reference sequence). The V end lost 5 bases, the J end lost 3 bases, and 16 bases lay between the germline ends. The CDR3 runs to 15 residues. DNA for the CDR3: TGTGCCAGCAGCCGAAGCAGGGGTGTCGACTATGGCTACACCTTC. Translated: CASSRSRGVDYGYTF.

This chain uses TRBV6-5 with TRBJ2-2; the D gene is possibly TRBD2 (6 bases). Germline assignment: CDR1 MNHEY and CDR2 SVGAGI. The germline V and J ends were trimmed by 2 bases and 4 bases, with 8 bases remaining between them. This CDR3 comprises 14 residues. The DNA for the CDR3 is TGTGCCAGCAGTTACGGGGGACTCACCGGGGAGCTGTTTTTT. Encoded protein: CASSYGGLTGELFF.

The chain recombines TRBV5-6 with TRBJ1-5; no firm D call. Germline CDR1 and CDR2: SGHDT and YYEEEE. V was clipped by 2 bases and J by 2 bases, with 8 bases between them. CDR3 size: 14 residues. The CDR3 DNA sequence: TGTGCCAGCAGCTTTTACAACCGCAATCAGCCCCAGCATTTT. Translating gives CASSFYNRNQPQHF.

This clone came up a few times. The junction differs from germline at one of its ends, possibly a read error. J is TRBJ2-2 and V is TRBV7-7; 9 bases are a match to TRBD1. The CDR3 is 15 amino acids. Per germline, CDR1 SSHAT and CDR2 FNYEAQ (reference sequence). The CDR3 nucleotides are TGTGCTAGCAGCCCCCGGACAGGGGCCACCGGGGAGCTGTTTTTT. This sequence encodes CASSPRTGATGELFF.

The chain links TRBV18 to TRBJ1-3; a possible D gene is TRBD1 (5 bases). CDR1 and CDR2 from the germline V gene are KGHSH and LQKENI. The CDR3 runs to 16 residues. Trimming removed 3 bases at V and 0 bases at J, with 12 bases between. CDR3 coding DNA: TGTGCCAGCTCACCGCTCCAGGGCATCTCTGGAAACACCATATATTTT. Its protein product is CASSPLQGISGNTIYF.

This rearrangement joins TRBV11-2 to TRBJ2-3, with TRBD2 matching 9 bases. The length of the CDR3 is 14 residues. CDR1 is SGHAT and CDR2 is FQNNGV in the germline V gene. J gave up 6 bases and V 5 bases, and 6 bases lay outside the gene matches. The CDR3 region is CASSAGLASDTQYF. The CDR3 DNA sequence: TGTGCCAGCAGCGCAGGACTAGCGTCGGATACGCAGTATTTT.

The gene calls are TRBV10-3 and TRBJ1-2, with 7 bases that match TRBD1. The CDR3 consists of 11 residues. The germline V gene encodes CDR1 ENHRY and CDR2 SYGVKD. The V and J ends lost 7 bases and 8 bases, in that order; junction bases with no gene match: 4. CDR3 coding DNA: TGTGCCATCAACGTAGGGGGCGGCTACACCTTC. As protein: CAINVGGGYTF.

V and J are TRBV7-9 and TRBJ1-2; D uncertain. Between the trimmed V and J ends, which lost 3 bases and 5 bases, there was a span of 13 bases. The CDR3 has 14 residues. Germline lookup yields CDR1 SEHNR and CDR2 FQNEAQ (reference sequence). In DNA form, the CDR3 reads TGTGCCAGCAGCTTCCCTACAGTGTTGTATGGCTACACCTTC. It yields the protein CASSFPTVLYGYTF.